These 25 T cell receptor beta chains came from one sample sequenced in a study of blood T cell repertoires in COVID-19. Produced via immunoSEQ multiplex PCR; TCRdb's table is partial and in-frame only. The sample shows some 200,000 clones, 65% to 90% of them seen only once. Source material: PBMCs or T cells enriched from blood (not recorded which). These receptors came from a woman aged 45-60 years with acute COVID-19.

V usage is TRBV6-2 or TRBV6-3 and J usage is TRBJ2-2; 13 nucleotides line up with TRBD2. The germline V gene has CDR1 MNHEY and CDR2 SVGEGT. J gave up 0 bases and V 4 bases, and 5 bases lay outside the gene matches. The CDR3 length is 18 residues. The CDR3 coding sequence is TGTGCCAGCAGTTGGACTAGCGGGGGCCCAACGAACACCGGGGAGCTGTTTTTT. This gives the protein CASSWTSGGPTNTGELFF.

This sequence joins TRBV18 and TRBJ2-1; 9 bases are shared with TRBD2. The CDR3 totals 16 residues. Germline V gene sequence: CDR1 KGHSH, CDR2 LQKENI. V gave up 1 base and J gave up 8 bases; unmatched junction bases: 9. In DNA, the CDR3 is TGTGCCAGCTCACCACAGGGCGGGGGGGGACGCGATGAGCAGTTCTTC. Amino acid sequence: CASSPQGGGGRDEQFF.

J is TRBJ2-3 and V is TRBV27; tentatively, D is TRBD2 (5 bases). The CDR3 has 13 amino acids. CDR1 and CDR2 (germline): MNHEY, SMNVEV (reference sequence). The germline V and J ends were trimmed by 9 bases and 4 bases, with 14 bases remaining between them. DNA for the CDR3: TGTGCCAGTAAATTCCGGGGAGCAGATACGCAGTATTTT. Protein product: CASKFRGADTQYF.

The gene calls are TRBV2 and TRBJ1-5; 7 bases match TRBD1. The germline V gene has CDR1 SNHLY and CDR2 FYNNEI. CDR3 size: 14 residues. V was clipped by 3 bases and J by 8 bases; unmatched bases: 7. CDR3 coding DNA: TGTGCCAGCAGTGATTACAGGGGCTTGGAGCCCCAGCATTTT. Translation gives CASSDYRGLEPQHF.

The chain is built from TRBV6-5 and TRBJ2-7; TRBD2 is a possible D gene (7 bases). Trimming left V 6 bases short and J 4 bases short, with 10 bases between. Per the germline V gene, CDR1 is MNHEY and CDR2 is SVGAGI. The CDR3 contains 12 residues. The CDR3 reads CASRRGGYEQYF. In nucleotides, the CDR3 is TGTGCCAGCAGAAGGGGGGGGTACGAGCAGTACTTC.

Comment on this clone: Other DNA variants within this sample encode the same CDR3. The gene calls are TRBV2 and TRBJ1-1, with 7 bases fitting TRBD1. Germline V gene data show CDR1 as SNHLY and CDR2 as FYNNEI. The junction had 4 bases not matched to a gene; V was cut back by 6 bases and J by 0 bases. The CDR3 has 14 residues. Written as DNA, the CDR3 is TGTGCCAGCAGCAAACAGGGGCTGAACACTGAAGCTTTCTTT. Residues: CASSKQGLNTEAFF.

The chain carries TRBV29-1 and TRBJ2-1; D perhaps matches TRBD1 (6 bases). Trimming pared 6 bases from V and 9 bases from J, leaving 15 bases between. Germline V gene sequence: CDR1 SQVTM, CDR2 ANQGSEA. The CDR3 totals 12 residues. The CDR3 reads CSVGPRGFEQFF. CDR3 nucleotide sequence: TGCAGCGTGGGCCCCAGGGGATTTGAGCAGTTCTTC.

This chain links TRBV18 with TRBJ1-1; no reliable D call. This CDR3 has 12 residues. In germline, CDR1 is KGHSH, CDR2 LQKENI. The ends were cut back, 4 bases at V and 1 base at J, with 4 bases in the middle. The CDR3 loop reads CASSRANTEAFF. DNA for the CDR3: TGTGCCAGCTCACGAGCGAACACTGAAGCTTTCTTT. The complete variable domain, with remaining parts taken from reference TRBV18 and TRBJ1-1, reads NAGVMQNPRHLVRRRGQEARLRCSPMKGHSHVYWYRQLPEEGLKFMVYLQKENIIDESGMPKERFSAEFPKEGPSILRIQQVVRGDSAAYFCASSRANTEAFFGQGTRLTVV.

The chain is built from TRBV6-5 and TRBJ2-3; 10 bases fit TRBD2. CDR3 length: 15 residues. In germline, CDR1 is MNHEY, CDR2 SVGAGI. The J segment lost 4 bases and the V segment lost 7 bases, leaving 8 bases of the junction unmatched. The CDR3 nucleotides are TGTGCCAGCACCGTAAGCGGGAGGGCCCCAGATACGCAGTATTTT. This gives the protein CASTVSGRAPDTQYF.

The V call is TRBV7-8, the J call TRBJ1-2; possibly TRBD1 for D (6 bases). Germline values: CDR1 SGHVS, CDR2 FQNEAQ. This CDR3 contains 14 residues. The V and J ends lost 5 bases and 5 bases respectively, with 15 bases between them. The CDR3 DNA reads TGTGCCAGCAGCCTAGGAACAGGGCGATATGGCTACACCTTC. This sequence encodes CASSLGTGRYGYTF.

V usage is TRBV19 and J usage is TRBJ1-5; tentative D call: TRBD1 (6 bases). The CDR3 runs 16 residues. Germline V gene sequence: CDR1 LNHDA, CDR2 SQIVND (reference sequence). Deletions cut 4 bases from V and 2 bases from J, with 15 bases between. The CDR3 DNA reads TGTGCCAGTAGTACAGCCACAGGGATTGGCAATCAGCCCCAGCATTTT. Translation gives CASSTATGIGNQPQHF.

CDR3 sequence: CASRGNYGYTF. Written as DNA, the CDR3 is TGTGCCAGCAGGGGCAACTATGGCTACACCTTC. V gene TRBV11-1 combines with J gene TRBJ1-2; no reliable D call. The CDR3 runs 11 residues. Trimming left V 6 bases short and J 2 bases short, with 4 bases between. The V gene's germline CDR1 is SGHAT and CDR2 FQDESV (reference sequence).

The rearrangement links TRBV3-1 (or the pseudogene TRBV3-2) to TRBJ2-7; 10 bases line up with TRBD1. The CDR3 length is 15 residues. Losses at the gene ends were 1 base for V and 3 bases for J; bases not matched to a gene: 3. Germline loops: CDR1 LGHDT, CDR2 YNNKEL (reference sequence). CDR3 DNA sequence: TGTGCCAGCAGCCAAGCGGGACAGGGGATCTACGAGCAGTACTTC. This translates into CASSQAGQGIYEQYF.

The J gene is TRBJ2-7, the V gene TRBV27; a weak D match, TRBD1 (6 bases). CDR3 length: 13 residues. Germline-derived CDR1 and CDR2 are MNHEY and SMNVEV (reference sequence). V lost 4 bases, J lost 2 bases, and 9 bases lay in between. The CDR3 spells CASSYRVTYEQYF. DNA of the CDR3: TGTGCCAGCAGTTACAGGGTAACCTACGAGCAGTACTTC.

This clone has just a few counts. This chain links TRBV16 with TRBJ2-6; a possible D gene is TRBD1 (5 bases). Germline-derived CDR1 and CDR2 are KGHSY and FQNENV. V shed 6 bases and J shed 3 bases, with 12 bases lying between them. The CDR3 extends over 15 amino acids. CDR3 DNA: TGTGCCAGCAGTGATCAGGGCTATGGGGCCAACGTCCTGACTTTC. Amino acids: CASSDQGYGANVLTF.

The rearrangement uses TRBV5-1 and TRBJ2-3; maybe TRBD1 (6 bases). Trimming cost V 4 bases and J 1 base, with 10 bases left between them. The CDR3 extends over 14 amino acids. The germline V gene encodes CDR1 SGHRS and CDR2 YFSETQ. Here the CDR3 reads CASSTQGGTDTQYF. CDR3 nucleotides: TGCGCCAGCAGCACACAGGGAGGCACAGATACGCAGTATTTT.

In this sample, this clone turned up once. This chain connects TRBV14 to TRBJ1-3; no clear D. The germline V gene encodes CDR1 SGHDN and CDR2 FVKESK. Trimming left V 4 bases short and J 2 bases short, with 9 bases between. The CDR3 is made up of 14 amino acids. CDR3 sequence (DNA): TGTGCCAGCAGCCGAGGGCAAGCTGGAAACACCATATATTTT. This gives the protein CASSRGQAGNTIYF.

A few counts support this clone. This rearrangement joins TRBV5-8 to TRBJ1-2, with D possibly TRBD1 on 5 matching bases. The V gene's germline CDR1 is SGHTS and CDR2 YDEGEE. V was trimmed by 4 bases and J by 6 bases, leaving 13 bases between them. The CDR3 has 13 amino acids. The CDR3 coding sequence is TGTGCCAGCAGCCCGGTACAGGTCCATGGCTACACCTTC. It is translated as CASSPVQVHGYTF.

The DNA of the CDR3 is TGCGCCAGCAGCTTCTCGGACAGGGACCCTGGGGGCTACACCTTC. Translated: CASSFSDRDPGGYTF. The rearrangement links TRBV5-1 to TRBJ1-2; 8 bases map to TRBD1. The CDR3 consists of 15 residues. The junction had 11 bases not matched to a gene; V was cut back by 2 bases and J by 8 bases. Germline assignment: CDR1 SGHRS and CDR2 YFSETQ.

This chain connects TRBV19 to TRBJ1-4, with no clear D. Trimming removed 5 bases at V and 8 bases at J, with 15 bases between. CDR1 is LNHDA, CDR2 SQIVND, per germline (reference sequence). The CDR3 has 14 residues. In DNA form, the CDR3 reads TGTGCCAGTAGTCGAACGGGATTAGGGGAAAAACTGTTTTTT. Translating gives CASSRTGLGEKLFF.

The chain uses TRBV11-2 and TRBJ2-1; weak D call: TRBD2 (5 bases). This CDR3 contains 17 residues. The V end was cut by 6 bases, the J end by 3 bases, with 21 bases between. Germline loops: CDR1 SGHAT, CDR2 FQNNGV. The CDR3 nucleotides are TGTGCCAGCAGTCAGGCGTTTCGGGGTCCCGACTACAATGAGCAGTTCTTC. It yields the protein CASSQAFRGPDYNEQFF.

The gene calls are TRBV7-2 and TRBJ2-5, with 9 bases identical to TRBD1. Germline V lookup: CDR1 SGHTA, CDR2 FQGNSA. The CDR3 loop spans 16 amino acids. Germline trimming cut 4 bases from V and 6 bases from J; bases unmatched to any gene: 12. The CDR3, as DNA: TGTGCCAGCAGCTCACACCAGATACAGGGGGCGAAGACCCAGTACTTC. Encoded protein: CASSSHQIQGAKTQYF.

V gene TRBV12-3 or TRBV12-4 combines with J gene TRBJ1-1; the D gene is possibly TRBD1 (6 bases). There are 13 residues in the CDR3. The V end was cut by 6 bases, the J end by 11 bases, with 19 bases between. CDR3 loop: CASSPGQRFSAFF. CDR3 nucleotide sequence: TGTGCCAGCAGCCCCGGACAGCGGTTTTCGGCTTTCTTT.

This clone was observed a handful of times. The genes are TRBV30 and TRBJ2-1, with TRBD2 identical over 7 bases. The V gene end was trimmed by 3 bases and the J gene end by 0 bases; junction bases not matched to a gene: 5. Per the germline V gene, CDR1 is GTSNPN and CDR2 is SVGIG (reference sequence). CDR3 length equals 15 residues. This CDR3 is CAWSQRGFSYNEQFF. CDR3 bases: TGTGCCTGGAGCCAGCGGGGATTCTCCTACAATGAGCAGTTCTTC. Full variable domain (outside the CDR3, taken from reference TRBV30 and TRBJ2-1): SQTIHQWPATLVQPVGSPLSLECTVEGTSNPNLYWYRQAAGRGLQLLFYSVGIGQISSEVPQNLSASRPQDRQFILSSKKLLLSDSGFYLCAWSQRGFSYNEQFFGPGTRLTVL.

V and J are TRBV7-3 and TRBJ2-2, with a possible D match to TRBD1 (6 bases). V was trimmed by 4 bases and J by 6 bases, leaving 15 bases between them. This CDR3 has 15 residues. Per the germline V gene, CDR1 is SGHTA and CDR2 is FQGTGA. The CDR3 DNA sequence: TGTGCCAGCAGCTCTCAGGGGATCGGGGCCGGGGAGCTGTTTTTT. Translation gives CASSSQGIGAGELFF.